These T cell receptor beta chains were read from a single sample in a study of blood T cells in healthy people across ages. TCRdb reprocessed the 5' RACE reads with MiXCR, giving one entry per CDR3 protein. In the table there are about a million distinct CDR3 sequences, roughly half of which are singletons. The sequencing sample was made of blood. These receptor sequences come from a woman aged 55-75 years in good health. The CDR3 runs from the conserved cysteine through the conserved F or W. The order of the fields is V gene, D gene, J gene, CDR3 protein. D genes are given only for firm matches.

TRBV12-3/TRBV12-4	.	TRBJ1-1	CASSLGVGITEAFF
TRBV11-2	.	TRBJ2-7	CASSLLGGNSNEQYF
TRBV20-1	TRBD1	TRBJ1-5	CSARTGQGGNQPQHF
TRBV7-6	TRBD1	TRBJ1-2	CASSLSRTGELDYGYTF
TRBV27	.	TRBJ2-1	CASSYGQGYEQFF
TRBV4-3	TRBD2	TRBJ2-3	CASSQDGSAGGLSDMQYF
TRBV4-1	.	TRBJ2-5	CASSQTLETQYF
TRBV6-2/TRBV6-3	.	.	CASISRAGSRHEQYF
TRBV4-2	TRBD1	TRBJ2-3	CASSQAGQGTDTQYF
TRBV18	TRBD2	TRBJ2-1	CASSRIAGGKHNEQFF
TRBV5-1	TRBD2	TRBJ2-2	CASSLLAGDGGELFF
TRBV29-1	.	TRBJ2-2	CSVVSVTGELFF
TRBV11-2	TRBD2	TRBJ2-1	CASSLVGRRTLGQFF
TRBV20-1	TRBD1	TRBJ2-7	CSARDRRFSYERYF
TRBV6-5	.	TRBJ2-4	CASSLFRGTKNIQYF
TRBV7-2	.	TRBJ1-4	CASSLQREKLFF
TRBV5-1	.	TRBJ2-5	CASSSGQYQETQYF
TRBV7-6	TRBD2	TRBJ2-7	CASSNSGLALYEQYF
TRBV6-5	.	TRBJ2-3	CASSYSEVPGADTQYF
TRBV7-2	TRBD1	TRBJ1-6	CASSLAGQAYNSPLHF
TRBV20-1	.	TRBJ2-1	CSAKDRFSYNEQFF
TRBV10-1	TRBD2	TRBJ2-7	CASSDAGGKDEQYF
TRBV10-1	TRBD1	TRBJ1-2	CASSGTGFNYGYTF
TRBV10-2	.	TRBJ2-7	CASMAGRSAYEQYF
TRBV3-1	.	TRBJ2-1	CASSQAGVVSNEQFF
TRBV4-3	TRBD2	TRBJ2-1	CASSQEWSGTRSQFF